This T cell receptor (beta chain) emerged from a study of blood T cell repertoires in COVID-19. Background on the study: The samples span acute and convalescent COVID-19 from the United States, Italy and Spain.

Profiled with immunoSEQ multiplex PCR; TCRdb holds only in-frame clones, not every one. The table includes 200,000 to 300,000 clones, 90% detected once. V was cut by 6 bases and J by 6 bases, with 23 bases left in between. Germline CDR1 and CDR2: GTSNPN and SVGIG (reference sequence). The CDR3 totals 15 residues. The J gene is TRBJ1-2, the V gene TRBV30; D not resolved. The TCR was taken from a woman in her forties with acute or convalescent COVID-19. Source material: peripheral blood. The CDR3 loop reads CACLKWAFERNGYTF. CDR3 sequence (DNA): TGTGCCTGTCTAAAATGGGCCTTCGAAAGGAATGGCTACACCTTC. The entire variable domain, with the rest obtained from reference TRBV30 and TRBJ1-2, is as follows: SQTIHQWPATLVQPVGSPLSLECTVEGTSNPNLYWYRQAAGRGLQLLFYSVGIGQISSEVPQNLSASRPQDRQFILSSKKLLLSDSGFYLCACLKWAFERNGYTFGSGTRLTVV.